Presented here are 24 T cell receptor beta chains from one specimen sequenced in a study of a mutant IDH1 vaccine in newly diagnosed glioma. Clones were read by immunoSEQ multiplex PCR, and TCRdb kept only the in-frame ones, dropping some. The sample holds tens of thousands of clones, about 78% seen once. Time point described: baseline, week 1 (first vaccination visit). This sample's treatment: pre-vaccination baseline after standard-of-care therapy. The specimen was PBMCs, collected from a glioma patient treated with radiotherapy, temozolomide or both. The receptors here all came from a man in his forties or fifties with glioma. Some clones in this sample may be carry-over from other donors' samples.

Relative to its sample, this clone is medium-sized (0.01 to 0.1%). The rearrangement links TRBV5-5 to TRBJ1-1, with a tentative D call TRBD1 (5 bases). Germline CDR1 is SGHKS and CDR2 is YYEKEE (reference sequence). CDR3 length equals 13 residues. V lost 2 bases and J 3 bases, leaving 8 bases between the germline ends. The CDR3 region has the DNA TGTGCCAGCAGCTTCCAGGGAGACACTGAAGCTTTCTTT. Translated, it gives CASSFQGDTEAFF.

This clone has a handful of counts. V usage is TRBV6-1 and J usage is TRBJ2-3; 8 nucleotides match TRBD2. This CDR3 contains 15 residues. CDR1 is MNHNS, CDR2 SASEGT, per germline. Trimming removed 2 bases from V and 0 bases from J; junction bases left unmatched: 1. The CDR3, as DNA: TGTGCCAGCAGTGAACTAGCGGGTAGCACAGATACGCAGTATTTT. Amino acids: CASSELAGSTDTQYF.

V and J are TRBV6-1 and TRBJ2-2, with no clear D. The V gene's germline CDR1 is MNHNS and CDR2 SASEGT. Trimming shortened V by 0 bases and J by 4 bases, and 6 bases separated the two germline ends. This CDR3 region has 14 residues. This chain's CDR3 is CASSEAAVTGELFF. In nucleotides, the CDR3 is TGTGCCAGCAGTGAAGCGGCAGTCACCGGGGAGCTGTTTTTT.

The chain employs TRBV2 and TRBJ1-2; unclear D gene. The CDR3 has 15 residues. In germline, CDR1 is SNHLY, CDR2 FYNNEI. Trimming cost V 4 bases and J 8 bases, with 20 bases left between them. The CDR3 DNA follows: TGTGCCAGCAGTGGAGGACGGCTGAACTATGGAGGCTACACCTTC. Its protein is CASSGGRLNYGGYTF.

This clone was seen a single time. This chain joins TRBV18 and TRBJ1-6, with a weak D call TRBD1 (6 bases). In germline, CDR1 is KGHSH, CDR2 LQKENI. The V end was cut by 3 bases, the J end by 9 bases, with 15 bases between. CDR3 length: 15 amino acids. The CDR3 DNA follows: TGTGCCAGCTCACCGTCGACAGAGGGGGGTTCACCCCTCCACTTT. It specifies CASSPSTEGGSPLHF.

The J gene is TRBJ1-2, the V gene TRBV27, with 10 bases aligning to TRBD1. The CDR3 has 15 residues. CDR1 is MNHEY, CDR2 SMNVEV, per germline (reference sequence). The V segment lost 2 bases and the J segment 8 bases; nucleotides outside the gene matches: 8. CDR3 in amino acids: CASSLVGGTGDGYTF. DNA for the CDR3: TGTGCCAGCAGTTTAGTGGGGGGGACAGGGGACGGCTACACCTTC.

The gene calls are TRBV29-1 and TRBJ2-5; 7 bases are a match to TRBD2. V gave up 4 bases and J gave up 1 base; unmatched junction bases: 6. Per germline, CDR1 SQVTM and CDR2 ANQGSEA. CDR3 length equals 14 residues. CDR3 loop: CSVGVGTTQETQYF. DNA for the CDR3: TGCAGCGTTGGGGTCGGGACTACCCAAGAGACCCAGTACTTC.

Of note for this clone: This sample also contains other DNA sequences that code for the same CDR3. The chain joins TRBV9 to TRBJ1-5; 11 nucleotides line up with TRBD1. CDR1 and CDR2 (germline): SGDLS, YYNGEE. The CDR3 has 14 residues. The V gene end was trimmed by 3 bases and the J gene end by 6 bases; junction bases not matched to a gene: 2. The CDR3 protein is CASSGTGGSQPQHF. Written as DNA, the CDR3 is TGTGCCAGCAGCGGGACAGGGGGCAGTCAGCCCCAGCATTTT.

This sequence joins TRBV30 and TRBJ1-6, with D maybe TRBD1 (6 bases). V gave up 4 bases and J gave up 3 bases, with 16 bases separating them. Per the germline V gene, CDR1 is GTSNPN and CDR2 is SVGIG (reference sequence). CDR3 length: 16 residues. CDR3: CAWIPFDRLYNSPLHF. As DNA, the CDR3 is TGTGCCTGGATTCCTTTTGACAGGCTCTATAATTCACCCCTCCACTTT.

CDR3 sequence (DNA): TGCGCCAGCAGCCCCGAGGGACCGTACCCAACATCGCAGTACTTC. This encodes CASSPEGPYPTSQYF. The V gene is TRBV5-1, the J gene TRBJ2-7; D may match TRBD1 or TRBD2 (5 bases each). The V end lost 4 bases, the J end lost 9 bases, and 23 bases lay between the germline ends. The germline V gene has CDR1 SGHRS and CDR2 YFSETQ. The CDR3 runs to 15 residues.

The CDR3 nucleotides are TGTGCCAGCACTTTTAACAGGGCCAATTCACCCCTCCACTTT. This gives the protein CASTFNRANSPLHF. V and J are TRBV2 and TRBJ1-6; perhaps TRBD1 as D (6 bases). Germline CDR1 SNHLY, CDR2 FYNNEI. V lost 7 bases and J 7 bases, leaving 14 bases between the germline ends. The CDR3 is made up of 14 amino acids.

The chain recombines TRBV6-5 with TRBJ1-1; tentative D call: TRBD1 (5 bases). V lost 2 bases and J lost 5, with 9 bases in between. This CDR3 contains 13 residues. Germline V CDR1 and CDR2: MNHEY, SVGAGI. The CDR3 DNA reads TGTGCCAGCAGTTACGCCGGGGGAACTGAAGCTTTCTTT. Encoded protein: CASSYAGGTEAFF.

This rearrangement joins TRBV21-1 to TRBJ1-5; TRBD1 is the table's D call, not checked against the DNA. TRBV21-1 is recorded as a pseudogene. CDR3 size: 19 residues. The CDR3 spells CASSKGRAQGAGGNQPQHF. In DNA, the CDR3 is TGTGCCAGCAGCAAAGGAAGGGCACAGGGGGCAGGCGGCAATCAGCCCCAGCATTTT.

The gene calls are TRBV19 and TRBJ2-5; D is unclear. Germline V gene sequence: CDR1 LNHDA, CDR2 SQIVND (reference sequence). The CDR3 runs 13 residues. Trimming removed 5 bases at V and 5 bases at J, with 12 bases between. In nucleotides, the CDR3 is TGTGCCAGTAGTCGGGTGGGCTTGGAGACCCAGTACTTC. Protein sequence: CASSRVGLETQYF.

The chain's CDR3 is CASSGRQPNSPLHF. The CDR3 coding sequence is TGTGCCAGCAGTGGGCGCCAGCCTAATTCACCCCTCCACTTT. The chain uses TRBV2 and TRBJ1-6, with D unclear. Germline V gene sequence: CDR1 SNHLY, CDR2 FYNNEI. Trimming shortened V by 4 bases and J by 6 bases, and 10 bases separated the two germline ends. This CDR3 spans 14 amino acids.

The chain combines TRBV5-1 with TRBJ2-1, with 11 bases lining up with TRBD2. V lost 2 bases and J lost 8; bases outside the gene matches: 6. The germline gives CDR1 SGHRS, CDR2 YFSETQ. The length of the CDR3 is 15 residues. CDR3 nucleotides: TGCGCCAGCAGCTTCTCTAGCGGGGGGAAGCATGAGCAGTTCTTC. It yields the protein CASSFSSGGKHEQFF. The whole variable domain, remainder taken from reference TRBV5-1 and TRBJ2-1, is KAGVTQTPRYLIKTRGQQVTLSCSPISGHRSVSWYQQTPGQGLQFLFEYFSETQRNKGNFPGRFSGRQFSNSRSEMNVSTLELGDSALYLCASSFSSGGKHEQFFGPGTRLTVL.

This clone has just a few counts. The CDR3 is CASSQVSMGETQYF. The CDR3 DNA reads as TGCGCCAGCAGCCAAGTTTCAATGGGAGAGACCCAGTACTTC. The chain is built from TRBV4-3 and TRBJ2-5; D is unclear. The germline gives CDR1 LGHNA, CDR2 YSLEER. Deletions cut 1 base from V and 4 bases from J, with 10 bases between. This CDR3 spans 14 amino acids.

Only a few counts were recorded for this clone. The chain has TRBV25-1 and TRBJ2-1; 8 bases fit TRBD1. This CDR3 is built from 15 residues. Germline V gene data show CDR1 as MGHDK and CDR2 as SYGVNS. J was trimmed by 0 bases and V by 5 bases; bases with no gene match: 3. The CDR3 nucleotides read TGTGCCAGCAGTAGGACAGGGAGCTCCTACAATGAGCAGTTCTTC. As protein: CASSRTGSSYNEQFF.

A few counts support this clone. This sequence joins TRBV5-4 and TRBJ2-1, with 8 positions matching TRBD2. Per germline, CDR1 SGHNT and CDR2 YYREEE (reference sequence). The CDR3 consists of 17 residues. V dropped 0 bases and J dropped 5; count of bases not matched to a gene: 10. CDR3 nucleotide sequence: TGTGCCAGCAGCTTGGGGATGAGGACTAGCCACAACAATGAGCAGTTCTTC. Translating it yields CASSLGMRTSHNNEQFF.

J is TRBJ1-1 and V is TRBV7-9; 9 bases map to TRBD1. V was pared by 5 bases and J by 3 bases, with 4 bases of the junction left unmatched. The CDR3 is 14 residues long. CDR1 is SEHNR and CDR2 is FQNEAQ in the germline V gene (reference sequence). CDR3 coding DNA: TGTGCCAGCAGCCGGGGACAGGGTGACACTGAAGCTTTCTTT. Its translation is CASSRGQGDTEAFF.

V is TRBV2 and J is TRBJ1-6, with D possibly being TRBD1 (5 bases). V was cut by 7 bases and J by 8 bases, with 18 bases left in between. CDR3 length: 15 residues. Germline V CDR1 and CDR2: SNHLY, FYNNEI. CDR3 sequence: CASIRSHRDYSPLHF. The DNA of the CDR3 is TGTGCCAGCATCAGATCGCACCGGGACTATTCACCCCTCCACTTT.

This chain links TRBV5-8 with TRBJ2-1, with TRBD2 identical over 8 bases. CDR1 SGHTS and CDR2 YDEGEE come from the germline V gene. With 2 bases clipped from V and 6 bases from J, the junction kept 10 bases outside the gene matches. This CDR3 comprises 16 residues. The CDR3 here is CASSLLSGVKANEQFF. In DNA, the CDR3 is TGTGCCAGCAGCTTACTTAGCGGGGTCAAGGCCAATGAGCAGTTCTTC.

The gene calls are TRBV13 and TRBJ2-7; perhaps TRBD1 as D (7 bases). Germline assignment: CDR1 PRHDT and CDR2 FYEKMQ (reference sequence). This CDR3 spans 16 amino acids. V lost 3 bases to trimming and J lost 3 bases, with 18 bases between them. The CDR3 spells CASSFGIGGTVYEQYF. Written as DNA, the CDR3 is TGTGCCAGCAGCTTCGGCATAGGGGGGACAGTCTACGAGCAGTACTTC.

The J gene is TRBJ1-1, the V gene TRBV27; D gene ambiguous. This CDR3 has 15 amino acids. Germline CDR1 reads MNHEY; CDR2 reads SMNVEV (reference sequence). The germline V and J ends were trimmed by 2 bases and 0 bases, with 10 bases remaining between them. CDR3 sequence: CASSLGWSMNTEAFF. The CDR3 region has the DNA TGTGCCAGCAGTTTAGGATGGTCGATGAACACTGAAGCTTTCTTT.